Listed below are T cell receptor beta chains from one sample, sequenced in a study of vaccination and CD4 T cells after COVID-19. TCRdb passed the PCR reads through MiXCR, listing each CDR3 protein once. The sample records more than 9,500 distinct CDR3 sequences, more than 30% being singletons. Their recognized antigens are unknown. The material sequenced was cultured CD4+ T cells from blood. Source of these receptors: a human donor with COVID-19. Each CDR3 is given with its conserved first and last residue. The D gene is left open where the match is weak. Some rows mark clone size as missing; the rest say once, few, many or name a class of expanded clone.

V	J	D	size	CDR3	DNA
TRBV7-8	TRBJ1-4	-	once	CASRSRDKLFF	TGTGCCAGCAGGTCAAGGGACAAACTGTTTTTT
TRBV20-1	TRBJ1-4	TRBD1	few	CSARALGDRGEKLFF	TGCAGTGCTAGAGCCTTGGGGGACAGGGGCGAAAAACTGTTTTTT
TRBV20-1	TRBJ2-3	-	few	CSARGGTDTQYF	TGCAGTGCTCGCGGGGGCACAGATACGCAGTATTTT
TRBV12-3/TRBV12-4	TRBJ2-5	-	-	CASSFHPRQETQYF	TGTGCCAGCAGTTTCCACCCACGGCAAGAGACCCAGTACTTC
TRBV28	TRBJ1-2	-	-	CASSLRTDGYTF	TGTGCCAGCAGTTTACGGACAGACGGCTACACCTTC
TRBV6-1	TRBJ1-5	-	once	CASSEAGNSNQPQHF	TGTGCCAGCAGTGAAGCGGGAAATAGCAATCAGCCCCAGCATTTT
TRBV12-3/TRBV12-4	TRBJ1-1	-	few	CASTPGQTLNTEAFF	TGTGCCAGCACCCCCGGGCAGACACTGAACACTGAAGCTTTCTTT
TRBV11-3	TRBJ1-4	-	few	CASSYSKQGGEKLFF	TGTGCCAGCAGCTATTCGAAGCAGGGCGGAGAAAAACTGTTTTTT
TRBV6-1	TRBJ1-2	TRBD1	-	CASRPTGGDYGHTF	TGTGCCAGCAGGCCGACAGGGGGCGACTATGGCCACACCTTC
TRBV23-1	TRBJ1-3	TRBD1	few	CASRGQWNRNTIYF	TGCGCCAGCAGGGGACAGTGGAACAGAAACACCATATATTTT
TRBV11-2	TRBJ2-7	-	-	CASSLPGALSYEQYF	TGTGCCAGCAGCCTCCCGGGGGCCCTTTCCTACGAGCAGTACTTC
TRBV5-1	TRBJ2-3	-	-	CASSTGTGTSTDTQYF	TGCGCCAGCAGCACCGGGACTGGGACTAGCACAGATACGCAGTATTTT
TRBV2	TRBJ2-1	-	-	CASNRGVSYNEQFF	TGTGCCAGCAACCGGGGTGTCTCCTACAATGAGCAGTTCTTC
TRBV5-1	TRBJ1-5	-	-	CASSLGPENQPQHF	TGCGCCAGCAGCTTGGGGCCGGAGAATCAGCCCCAGCATTTT
TRBV4-2	TRBJ2-5	-	-	CASSRNPDYQETQYF	TGTGCCAGCAGCCGAAACCCGGACTATCAAGAGACCCAGTACTTC
TRBV7-9	TRBJ1-6	-	-	CASSLSTDSPLHF	TGTGCCAGCAGCTTATCGACGGATTCACCCCTCCACTTT
TRBV18	TRBJ2-7	-	few	CASSPGLRTLPSYEQYF	TGTGCCAGCTCACCAGGGCTTAGAACCCTCCCCTCCTACGAGCAGTACTTC
TRBV2	TRBJ1-1	-	-	CASSVGNTEAFF	TGTGCCAGCAGTGTCGGGAACACTGAAGCTTTCTTT
TRBV28	TRBJ1-4	-	-	CASSFWEGRANEKLFF	TGTGCCAGCAGTTTCTGGGAGGGCCGGGCTAATGAAAAACTGTTTTTT
TRBV24-1	TRBJ2-5	-	few	CATSDGTFGETQYF	TGTGCCACCAGTGACGGGACATTCGGGGAGACCCAGTACTTC
TRBV11-3	TRBJ1-4	TRBD1	-	CASSLGTGTNEKLFF	TGTGCCAGCAGCCTAGGGACAGGGACTAATGAAAAACTGTTTTTT
TRBV12-3/TRBV12-4	TRBJ2-3	-	few	CASSQQNTDTQYF	TGTGCCAGCAGCCAACAAAACACAGATACGCAGTATTTT
TRBV11-2	TRBJ1-2	-	few	CASSLDRGSYGYTF	TGTGCCAGCAGCTTAGATCGGGGGAGCTATGGCTACACCTTC
TRBV19	TRBJ2-2	TRBD2	few	CASSTPGLAGPYTGELFF	TGTGCCAGTAGTACCCCGGGACTAGCGGGACCTTACACCGGGGAGCTGTTTTTT
TRBV28	TRBJ1-2	-	-	CASSWGATPYGYTF	TGTGCCAGCAGTTGGGGCGCGACACCATATGGCTACACCTTC